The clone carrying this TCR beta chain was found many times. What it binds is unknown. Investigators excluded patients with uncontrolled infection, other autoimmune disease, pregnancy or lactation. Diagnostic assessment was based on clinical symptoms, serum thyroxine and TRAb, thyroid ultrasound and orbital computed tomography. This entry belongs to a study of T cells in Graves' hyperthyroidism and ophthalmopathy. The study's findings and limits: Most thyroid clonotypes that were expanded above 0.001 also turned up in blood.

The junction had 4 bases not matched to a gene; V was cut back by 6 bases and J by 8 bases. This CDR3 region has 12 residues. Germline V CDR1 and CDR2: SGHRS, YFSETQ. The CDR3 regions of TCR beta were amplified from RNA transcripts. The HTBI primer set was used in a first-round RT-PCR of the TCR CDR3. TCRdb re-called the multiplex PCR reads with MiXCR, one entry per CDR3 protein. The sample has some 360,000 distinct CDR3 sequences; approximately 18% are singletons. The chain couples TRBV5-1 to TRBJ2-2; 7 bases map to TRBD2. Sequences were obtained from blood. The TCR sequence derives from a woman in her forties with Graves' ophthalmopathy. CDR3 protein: CASKAGTGELFF. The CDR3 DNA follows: TGCGCCAGCAAAGCGGGAACTGGGGAGCTGTTTTTT.